The 30 T cell receptor beta chains in this list originate from one sample, sequenced in a study of beta chain features in type 1 diabetes. Notes on the study in general: In all four CD4+ subsets, TCRB CDR3 length was significantly, moderately reduced in type 1 diabetes.

The investigators reverse transcribed all of the isolated RNA, so they sequenced expressed TCRB transcripts. The data were produced by immunoSEQ multiplex PCR, yet TCRdb's version contains in-frame clones alone and is incomplete. The table has roughly 290,000 clones, about 15% seen once. The antigens these receptors bind are not known. Sequencing was done on a sample of naive CD4+ T cells from blood. These receptors were taken from a man between 18 and 35 years old with type 1 diabetes.

There are a few counts of this clone. J is TRBJ2-5 and V is TRBV30; D perhaps matches TRBD2 (5 bases). V lost 3 bases to trimming and J lost 2 bases, with 16 bases between them. Germline CDR1 GTSNPN, CDR2 SVGIG (reference sequence). The CDR3 is 15 amino acids. CDR3 amino acids: CAWSQLYGIQETQYF. CDR3 coding DNA: TGTGCCTGGAGCCAACTGTACGGGATTCAAGAGACCCAGTACTTC.

This rearrangement joins TRBV14 to TRBJ2-7, with a weak D call TRBD1 (5 bases). This CDR3 spans 15 amino acids. Germline CDR1 SGHDN, CDR2 FVKESK. V shed 3 bases and J shed 3 bases, with 15 bases lying between them. CDR3 sequence: CASSHDSLPDYEQYF. The CDR3 region has the DNA TGTGCCAGCAGCCACGACAGTTTACCAGACTACGAGCAGTACTTC.

This clone was seen only a few times. This chain connects TRBV6-6 to TRBJ1-5; D gene unclear. Trimming shortened V by 0 bases and J by 7 bases, and 10 bases separated the two germline ends. CDR1 and CDR2 from the germline V gene are MNHNY and SVGAGI (reference sequence). The CDR3 extends over 14 amino acids. CDR3 in DNA: TGTGCCAGCAGTTACTCGAGCGTGGAGCAGCCCCAGCATTTT. This codes for CASSYSSVEQPQHF.

This clone came up a few times. The V and J genes are TRBV29-1 and TRBJ2-3; unclear D gene. Germline V gene sequence: CDR1 SQVTM, CDR2 ANQGSEA. The CDR3 is 14 residues long. Trimming took off 5 bases at V and 0 bases at J, with 12 bases between the two ends. Here the CDR3 DNA reads TGCAGCGTTAACGGCAGGCTTAGCACAGATACGCAGTATTTT. It specifies CSVNGRLSTDTQYF.

The chain combines TRBV5-1 with TRBJ1-1; TRBD1 is a possible D gene (6 bases). Trimming left V 0 bases short and J 3 bases short, with 18 bases between. CDR3 length equals 17 residues. The germline CDR1 and CDR2 sequences are SGHRS and YFSETQ. In DNA, the CDR3 is TGCGCCAGCAGCTTGGGTTTTTCGGGGGCGGGGGACACTGAAGCTTTCTTT. Encoded protein: CASSLGFSGAGDTEAFF.

The CDR3 nucleotides are TGCGCCAGCAGCCCCGAACTACAACAAGAGACCCAGTACTTC. Its translation is CASSPELQQETQYF. The chain is built from TRBV5-1 and TRBJ2-5, with D hard to call. This CDR3 is 14 amino acids long. Trimming took off 4 bases at V and 2 bases at J, with 12 bases between the two ends. CDR1 and CDR2 (germline): SGHRS, YFSETQ.

This clone was counted only a few times. The chain links TRBV30 to TRBJ2-5; possibly TRBD2 for D (6 bases). V lost 6 bases and J lost 11, with 19 bases in between. The length of the CDR3 is 12 residues. Per germline, CDR1 GTSNPN and CDR2 SVGIG (reference sequence). The CDR3 nucleotides are TGTGCCTGTGGACCGGGGGTGAGGGAGCAGTACTTC. This gives the protein CACGPGVREQYF.

The rearrangement joins TRBV30 to TRBJ2-1; D is possibly TRBD2 (6 bases). V was cut by 1 base and J by 10 bases, with 14 bases left in between. The CDR3 is 13 residues long. Looked up from germline, CDR1 is GTSNPN and CDR2 is SVGIG (reference sequence). CDR3 amino acids: CAWSAVRGSEQFF. The CDR3 DNA is TGTGCCTGGAGTGCGGTCCGGGGGAGCGAGCAGTTCTTC.

The table lists this clone with a few counts. V and J are TRBV30 and TRBJ2-3, with a possible D match to TRBD1 (5 bases). Trimming shortened V by 1 base and J by 3 bases, and 8 bases separated the two germline ends. Looked up from germline, CDR1 is GTSNPN and CDR2 is SVGIG (reference sequence). This CDR3 region has 13 residues. The CDR3, as DNA: TGTGCCTGGAGTGGGCACAGGACAGATACGCAGTATTTT. This codes for CAWSGHRTDTQYF.

Only a few counts were recorded for this clone. V usage is TRBV19 and J usage is TRBJ2-4; TRBD2 aligns across 7 bases. The CDR3 length is 15 residues. Germline V gene lookup returns CDR1 LNHDA and CDR2 SQIVND (reference sequence). J gave up 6 bases and V 4 bases, and 9 bases lay outside the gene matches. CDR3 coding DNA: TGTGCCAGTAGTACCAAACCGACGGGAGGAAACATTCAGTACTTC. This codes for CASSTKPTGGNIQYF. Variable domain in full (rest from reference TRBV19 and TRBJ2-4): DGGITQSPKYLFRKEGQNVTLSCEQNLNHDAMYWYRQDPGQGLRLIYYSQIVNDFQKGDIAEGYSVSREKKESFPLTVTSAQKNPTAFYLCASSTKPTGGNIQYFGAGTRLSVL.

The sample holds a few counts of this clone. CDR3 sequence: CASSHGYGGRYGYTF. CDR3 sequence (DNA): TGTGCCAGCAGCCACGGGTACGGCGGAAGGTATGGCTACACCTTC. The chain joins TRBV14 to TRBJ1-2; D is undetermined. Germline CDR1 SGHDN, CDR2 FVKESK. The V end was cut by 3 bases, the J end by 5 bases, with 16 bases between. The CDR3 runs to 15 residues.

The chain recombines TRBV2 with TRBJ2-2, with 10 nucleotides matching TRBD2. The CDR3 is 17 amino acids. Trimming cost V 3 bases and J 5 bases; bases outside gene matches: 9. Germline values: CDR1 SNHLY, CDR2 FYNNEI. CDR3 sequence (DNA): TGTGCCAGCAGTGATCTCATAGCGGGGGGACTAACCGGGGAGCTGTTTTTT. It translates to CASSDLIAGGLTGELFF.

This clone has just a few counts. The gene calls are TRBV30 and TRBJ2-7, with D possibly being TRBD2 (5 bases). The CDR3 has 13 amino acids. Germline-derived CDR1 and CDR2 are GTSNPN and SVGIG (reference sequence). V lost 3 bases, J lost 7 bases, and 16 bases lay in between. CDR3 sequence reads: CAWSGLLAREQYF. In DNA form, the CDR3 reads TGTGCCTGGAGCGGCCTCTTAGCGAGGGAGCAGTACTTC.

This clone was counted between two and nine times. The chain recombines TRBV30 with TRBJ2-2; 7 bases are shared with TRBD2. CDR3 size: 14 residues. CDR1 is GTSNPN and CDR2 is SVGIG in the germline V gene (reference sequence). V lost 4 bases, J lost 3 bases, and 5 bases stayed unmatched. The CDR3 loop reads CAWKSGMYTGELFF. The CDR3 DNA reads TGTGCCTGGAAGAGCGGGATGTACACCGGGGAGCTGTTTTTT.

In this sample, this clone turned up a few times. The rearrangement links TRBV6-5 to TRBJ1-2, with D tentatively TRBD1 (5 bases). Germline lookup yields CDR1 MNHEY and CDR2 SVGAGI. V was cut by 2 bases and J by 5 bases, with 9 bases left in between. The CDR3 runs to 13 residues. CDR3 protein: CASSYKTGYGYTF. DNA of the CDR3: TGTGCCAGCAGTTACAAAACAGGATATGGCTACACCTTC.

This clone was detected a few times. The chain carries TRBV4-1 and TRBJ1-2; 11 nucleotides line up with TRBD1. The CDR3 totals 17 residues. V was pared by 3 bases and J by 3 bases, with 9 bases of the junction left unmatched. The germline V gene encodes CDR1 MGHRA and CDR2 YSYEKL. The CDR3 sequence: CASSQGQGVKAHYGYTF. CDR3 in DNA: TGCGCCAGCAGCCAGGGACAGGGGGTTAAGGCTCACTATGGCTACACCTTC.

This clone was counted a few times. The chain joins TRBV30 to TRBJ2-7; possible D gene TRBD1, 5 bases. There are 13 residues in the CDR3. Germline V gene data show CDR1 as GTSNPN and CDR2 as SVGIG (reference sequence). V was pared by 3 bases and J by 7 bases, with 16 bases between. The CDR3 DNA is TGTGCCTGGAGCGAGACAGCTGCCTGGGAGCAGTACTTC. Residues: CAWSETAAWEQYF.

This clone was counted a few times. The J gene is TRBJ2-1, the V gene TRBV19, with D uncertain. The CDR3 has 12 residues. Germline CDR1 LNHDA, CDR2 SQIVND (reference sequence). The ends were cut back, 4 bases at V and 5 bases at J, with 6 bases in the middle. The CDR3 reads CASSTGNNEQFF. The CDR3 DNA is TGTGCCAGTAGTACAGGCAACAATGAGCAGTTCTTC.

This rearrangement joins TRBV7-2 to TRBJ2-7; 8 bases align to TRBD2. With 1 base clipped from V and 9 bases from J, the junction kept 11 bases outside the gene matches. The CDR3 covers 15 residues. Germline CDR1 reads SGHTA; CDR2 reads FQGNSA. In nucleotides, the CDR3 is TGTGCCAGCAGCTTAGATGGACTAGCAGAGGGGGGGCAGTACTTC. It codes for CASSLDGLAEGGQYF. Complete variable domain (other parts from reference TRBV7-2 and TRBJ2-7): GAGVSQSPSNKVTEKGKDVELRCDPISGHTALYWYRQSLGQGLEFLIYFQGNSAPDKSGLPSDRFSAERTGGSVSTLTIQRTQQEDSAVYLCASSLDGLAEGGQYFGPGTRLTVT.

The rearrangement links TRBV30 to TRBJ2-4; D is perhaps TRBD2 (6 bases). CDR1 and CDR2 (germline): GTSNPN, SVGIG (reference sequence). The ends were cut back, 5 bases at V and 6 bases at J, with 11 bases in the middle. CDR3 length equals 12 residues. DNA for the CDR3: TGTGCCTGGGGGACTTCGAGAAACATTCAGTACTTC. Amino acid sequence: CAWGTSRNIQYF.

This clone was observed a few times. The chain has TRBV5-1 and TRBJ2-1, with D hard to call. This CDR3 is 14 amino acids long. The V gene lost 0 bases and the J gene lost 3 bases, with 7 bases spanning the gap. Per the germline V gene, CDR1 is SGHRS and CDR2 is YFSETQ. The CDR3 coding sequence is TGCGCCAGCAGCTTGGGTGGCAGCTACAATGAGCAGTTCTTC. Translation gives CASSLGGSYNEQFF. Full variable domain (outside the CDR3, taken from reference TRBV5-1 and TRBJ2-1): KAGVTQTPRYLIKTRGQQVTLSCSPISGHRSVSWYQQTPGQGLQFLFEYFSETQRNKGNFPGRFSGRQFSNSRSEMNVSTLELGDSALYLCASSLGGSYNEQFFGPGTRLTVL.

This clone was detected only a few times. This chain links TRBV9 with TRBJ2-2, with 7 positions matching TRBD1. This CDR3 spans 15 amino acids. Germline assignment: CDR1 SGDLS and CDR2 YYNGEE. V shed 0 bases and J 8 bases; nucleotides not matched to a gene: 7. The CDR3 region has the DNA TGTGCCAGCAGCGTAGACCCCAGGGGGTCGGGGGAGCTGTTTTTT. It is translated as CASSVDPRGSGELFF.

The V and J genes are TRBV5-6 and TRBJ2-5; 7 bases match TRBD1. J lost 2 bases, V lost 4 bases, and 5 bases had no gene match. CDR1 is SGHDT and CDR2 is YYEEEE in the germline V gene. The CDR3 has 14 residues. The CDR3 coding sequence is TGTGCCAGCAGCCCAGGGACAGTTCAAGAGACCCAGTACTTC. Translated: CASSPGTVQETQYF.

This clone has more than one count but fewer than ten. This chain links TRBV30 with TRBJ1-6; TRBD1 matches 7 bases. V trimming: 0 bases; J trimming: 7 bases; junction bases outside the gene matches: 9. CDR3 length equals 16 residues. Germline V gene data show CDR1 as GTSNPN and CDR2 as SVGIG (reference sequence). The CDR3 region is CAWSVGQFGLNSPLHF. In DNA form, the CDR3 reads TGTGCCTGGAGTGTGGGACAGTTTGGTCTCAATTCACCCCTCCACTTT.

In this sample, this clone turned up a few times. The chain is built from TRBV2 and TRBJ2-5; 8 bases fit TRBD2. With 4 bases clipped from V and 5 bases from J, the junction kept 9 bases outside the gene matches. The CDR3 contains 15 residues. CDR1 is SNHLY, CDR2 FYNNEI, per germline. The CDR3 region has the DNA TGTGCCAGCAGTGGGAGGAGCGGGAGAAAGGAGACCCAGTACTTC. It yields the protein CASSGRSGRKETQYF.

V usage is TRBV13 and J usage is TRBJ2-1; TRBD2 matches at 10 bases. V shed 7 bases, J shed 2 bases, and the junction held 14 bases outside the gene matches. CDR1 PRHDT and CDR2 FYEKMQ come from the germline V gene (reference sequence). This CDR3 is built from 18 residues. In DNA form, the CDR3 reads TGTGCCAGCATTGAACTAGCGGGACCAACGAGGACCTACAATGAGCAGTTCTTC. Translating it yields CASIELAGPTRTYNEQFF.

V is TRBV7-7 and J is TRBJ2-1, with 7 bases matching TRBD2. This CDR3 comprises 13 residues. Germline values: CDR1 SSHAT, CDR2 FNYEAQ (reference sequence). J was trimmed by 7 bases and V by 5 bases; bases with no gene match: 5. The CDR3 DNA reads as TGTGCCAGCAGCCTGGGGGGGAGGAATGAGCAGTTCTTC. Protein product: CASSLGGRNEQFF.

This clone has more than one count but fewer than ten. The chain joins TRBV4-2 to TRBJ1-1, with TRBD1 matching 8 bases. Unmatched junction bases numbered 4, after V lost 2 bases and J lost 5 bases. CDR3 length equals 14 residues. Per germline, CDR1 LGHNA and CDR2 YNFKEQ. CDR3 region: CASSQRQGRTEAFF. Here the CDR3 DNA reads TGTGCCAGCAGCCAACGACAGGGGAGGACTGAAGCTTTCTTT.

This clone turned up a few times. The chain is built from TRBV29-1 and TRBJ1-1; TRBD1 matches at 7 bases. V gave up 6 bases and J gave up 0 bases; unmatched junction bases: 4. This CDR3 has 13 residues. Germline loops: CDR1 SQVTM, CDR2 ANQGSEA. CDR3: CSVWGQMNTEAFF. The CDR3 nucleotides are TGCAGCGTCTGGGGACAGATGAACACTGAAGCTTTCTTT.

V gene TRBV28 combines with J gene TRBJ2-7; 9 nucleotides agree with TRBD2. V lost 6 bases, J lost 2 bases, and 8 bases stayed unmatched. The germline gives CDR1 MDHEN, CDR2 SYDVKM. The CDR3 consists of 15 residues. CDR3 DNA sequence: TGTGCCAGCAGACCCGGGACTAGCTGGACCTACGAGCAGTACTTC. It specifies CASRPGTSWTYEQYF.